This T cell receptor (beta chain) was captured in a study of PD-1 blockade in classical Hodgkin lymphoma. Remarks on this clone: The antigen remains undetermined.

Study-level results: Among the patients, those starting nivolumab under 1 year after ASCT were excluded. Baseline TCR diversity was reportedly lower in newly diagnosed patients than in healthy donors. It was reported as lower still in relapsed/refractory patients. Similar baseline diversity was found in complete responders and newly diagnosed patients.

This CDR3 has 14 residues. Germline assignment: CDR1 SNHLY and CDR2 FYNNEI. With 1 base removed from V and 15 bases from J, the gap between germline ends came to 19 bases. As for time point: cycle 4 day 1 (C4D1), after 6 weeks of nivolumab. Every one of the patients relapsed after autologous stem cell transplantation (brentuximab vedotin exposure was variable). Thawed PBMCs underwent magnetic negative selection to yield purified CD4+ T cells. TCRdb keeps only in-frame clones here, not all; method: immunoSEQ multiplex PCR. The repertoire includes 15,000 to 20,000 clones, around four fifths of them detected once, and roughly 2.7% sits in the top ten.

V and J are TRBV2 and TRBJ2-1; weak D call: TRBD2 (5 bases). Sequenced material: CD4+ T cells from blood, taken before the fourth cycle of nivolumab. The TCR originated in a human donor with classical Hodgkin lymphoma. Written as DNA, the CDR3 is TGTGCCAGCAGTGAAGAATCTAGCAGCCCTCTGCGGTTCTTC. It is translated as CASSEESSSPLRFF.